The 22 T cell receptor beta chains listed next were all sequenced from one sample in a study of T cells after yellow fever vaccination. TCRdb passed the 5' RACE reads through MiXCR, listing each CDR3 protein once. Here the sample spans under 250,000 distinct CDR3 sequences, roughly 3.3% being singletons. The sequences come from CD4+ T cells sorted from PBMCs, collected 10 days after the yellow fever booster vaccination. These receptors all stem from a man between 18 and 35 years old who received the YFV17D yellow fever vaccine.

This clonotype was counted at least ten times. The V and J genes are TRBV5-1 and TRBJ2-3; D assignment may be TRBD1 or TRBD2 (6 bases each). CDR3 length: 15 amino acids. The germline V and J ends were trimmed by 4 bases and 1 base, with 13 bases remaining between them. The germline gives CDR1 SGHRS, CDR2 YFSETQ. The CDR3 coding sequence is TGCGCCAGCAGCATAAAGGGGGGAGGCACAGATACGCAGTATTTT. Its translation: CASSIKGGGTDTQYF.

The genes are TRBV20-1 and TRBJ2-5, with D tentatively TRBD1 (6 bases). This CDR3 has 15 residues. CDR1 and CDR2 (germline): DFQATT, SNEGSKA (reference sequence). Trimming left V 0 bases short and J 3 bases short, with 14 bases between. CDR3 coding DNA: TGCAGTGCTAGAGATCCCCGAGGGGGAGAAGAGACCCAGTACTTC. It codes for CSARDPRGGEETQYF.

The gene calls are TRBV12-3 or TRBV12-4 and TRBJ1-2; the D gene is possibly TRBD1 (6 bases). Trimming shortened V by 7 bases and J by 4 bases, and 22 bases separated the two germline ends. The CDR3 runs 16 residues. The CDR3 coding sequence is TGTGCCAGCAAGCGTACCGGGGGCGTGGATGGCTATGGCTACACCTTC. As protein: CASKRTGGVDGYGYTF.

On this clonotype itself: One junction end disagrees with the germline gene, perhaps due to a read error. The rearrangement uses TRBV2 and TRBJ1-5; maybe TRBD1 (5 bases). From germline, CDR1 is SNHLY and CDR2 FYNNEI. This CDR3 is 14 amino acids long. The CDR3 DNA sequence: TGTGCCGGCAGAAGTAAGGGGTTCAATCAGCCCCAGCATTTT. Translated, it gives CAGRSKGFNQPQHF.

This chain connects TRBV30 to TRBJ2-6; the D gene is possibly TRBD2 (6 bases). The germline V gene has CDR1 GTSNPN and CDR2 SVGIG (reference sequence). Trimming took 3 bases from V and 4 from J, leaving 22 bases between them. The CDR3 runs to 18 residues. In DNA form, the CDR3 reads TGTGCCTGGAGGTTCCCCACTACGGGGGTGGGAGGGGCCAACGTCCTGACTTTC. It translates to CAWRFPTTGVGGANVLTF.

The V and J genes are TRBV19 and TRBJ1-2; weak D call: TRBD1 (5 bases). The CDR3 runs to 15 residues. V was shortened by 0 bases and J by 4 bases, with 12 bases between the two germline ends. CDR1 and CDR2 (germline): LNHDA, SQIVND (reference sequence). CDR3 loop: CASSIEVSGGYGYTF. The CDR3, as DNA: TGTGCCAGTAGTATAGAGGTCAGCGGGGGCTATGGCTACACCTTC.

This clonotype was observed a few times. This chain's CDR3 is CASVEMGVGNIQYF. CDR3 DNA: TGTGCCAGCGTCGAAATGGGGGTAGGAAACATTCAGTACTTC. This chain connects TRBV28 to TRBJ2-4, with D possibly being TRBD1 or TRBD2 (5 bases each). Trimming removed 8 bases from V and 6 bases from J, with 17 bases in between. There are 14 residues in the CDR3. Germline CDR1 and CDR2: MDHEN and SYDVKM.

This chain uses TRBV18 with TRBJ2-5; maybe TRBD2 (6 bases). Trimming removed 6 bases at V and 3 bases at J, with 14 bases between. The CDR3 consists of 14 residues. Germline V lookup: CDR1 KGHSH, CDR2 LQKENI. The DNA of the CDR3 is TGTGCCAGCTCCCGCATGCGGGGTGAAGAGACCCAGTACTTC. This sequence encodes CASSRMRGEETQYF. The full variable domain, with the rest looked up from reference TRBV18 and TRBJ2-5, is NAGVMQNPRHLVRRRGQEARLRCSPMKGHSHVYWYRQLPEEGLKFMVYLQKENIIDESGMPKERFSAEFPKEGPSILRIQQVVRGDSAAYFCASSRMRGEETQYFGPGTRLLVL.

This clonotype was observed at least ten times. The V and J genes are TRBV7-2 and TRBJ2-1; 10 bases match TRBD2. Germline V gene sequence: CDR1 SGHTA, CDR2 FQGNSA. V was pared by 3 bases and J by 4 bases, with 3 bases of the junction left unmatched. The CDR3 has 15 residues. The CDR3 bases are TGTGCCAGCAGCTTGGTAGCGGGGGGTTACAATGAGCAGTTCTTC. It specifies CASSLVAGGYNEQFF.

This clonotype was counted a few times. The rearrangement links TRBV15 to TRBJ2-2; possibly TRBD1 or TRBD2 for D (5 bases each). The CDR3 is 12 amino acids. V lost 0 bases, J lost 10 bases, and 6 bases lay in between. CDR1 and CDR2 (germline): LNHNV, YYDKDF (reference sequence). The CDR3 protein is CATSREGTELFF. The CDR3 coding sequence is TGTGCCACCAGCAGAGAGGGGACGGAGCTGTTTTTT. Full variable domain (missing parts from reference TRBV15 and TRBJ2-2): DAMVIQNPRYQVTQFGKPVTLSCSQTLNHNVMYWYQQKSSQAPKLLFHYYDKDFNNEADTPDNFQSRRPNTSFCFLDIRSPGLGDTAMYLCATSREGTELFFGEGSRLTVL.

The chain couples TRBV20-1 to TRBJ2-1; 8 bases are a match to TRBD2. Unmatched junction bases numbered 16, after V lost 6 bases and J lost 9 bases. The CDR3 extends over 15 amino acids. Germline V gene sequence: CDR1 DFQATT, CDR2 SNEGSKA (reference sequence). Here the CDR3 reads CSAPARGGGFGEQFF. CDR3 nucleotides: TGCAGTGCCCCCGCTCGGGGGGGCGGTTTTGGTGAGCAGTTCTTC.

The V call is TRBV5-1, the J call TRBJ2-7; D gene unclear. This CDR3 region has 14 residues. Trimming removed 1 base from V and 4 bases from J, with 12 bases in between. Germline V CDR1 and CDR2: SGHRS, YFSETQ. In nucleotides, the CDR3 is TGCGCCAGCAGCTTGCGTCTCTCAACTTACGAGCAGTACGTC. It codes for CASSLRLSTYEQYV.

The chain joins TRBV19 to TRBJ1-1; no definite D call. Germline CDR1 is LNHDA and CDR2 is SQIVND (reference sequence). V lost 5 bases and J 2 bases, leaving 12 bases between the germline ends. CDR3 length: 14 amino acids. The CDR3 region has the DNA TGTGCCAGTAGTCCCCTGAAGGGTAACACTGAAGCTTTCTTT. Amino acids: CASSPLKGNTEAFF.

This clonotype was seen ten or more times. The chain recombines TRBV27 with TRBJ1-1, with D possibly matching TRBD1 (5 bases). This CDR3 is 15 amino acids long. Germline CDR1 reads MNHEY; CDR2 reads SMNVEV (reference sequence). V dropped 4 bases and J dropped 8 bases, with 20 bases sitting between them. The CDR3 protein is CASSSIVAGRQEAFF. The CDR3 DNA reads TGTGCCAGCAGTTCCATAGTGGCGGGACGTCAGGAAGCTTTCTTT.

The table lists this clonotype with many counts. The gene calls are TRBV6-6 and TRBJ1-6, with 10 nucleotides matching TRBD1. The CDR3 length is 14 residues. V was pared by 6 bases and J by 9 bases, with 5 bases of the junction left unmatched. Germline assignment: CDR1 MNHNY and CDR2 SVGAGI (reference sequence). The CDR3 DNA reads as TGTGCCAGCAGGCCGGGACAGGGGAGTTCACCCCTCCACTTT. It is translated as CASRPGQGSSPLHF.

This clonotype was detected many times. V usage is TRBV11-2 and J usage is TRBJ2-4; D remains ambiguous. This CDR3 has 12 residues. Trimming pared 1 base from V and 8 bases from J, leaving 6 bases between. The germline V gene encodes CDR1 SGHAT and CDR2 FQNNGV. The CDR3 loop reads CASSLVLDIQYF. CDR3 DNA sequence: TGTGCCAGCAGCTTAGTCTTGGACATTCAGTACTTC.

In its sample, this clonotype was seen many times. The V call is TRBV20-1, the J call TRBJ2-4; D is ambiguous. V was clipped by 2 bases and J by 13 bases, with 12 bases between them. Germline CDR1 reads DFQATT; CDR2 reads SNEGSKA (reference sequence). The CDR3 is 11 residues long. The CDR3 spells CSARREGFQYF. The CDR3 bases are TGCAGTGCTAGAAGGGAAGGGTTCCAGTACTTC.

Of note for this clonotype: A much larger clone lies a single base off, so this may be a read error. V usage is TRBV7-9 and J usage is TRBJ1-1; D possibly corresponds to TRBD1 (5 bases). This CDR3 has 11 amino acids. Germline lookup yields CDR1 SEHNR and CDR2 FQNEAQ (reference sequence). V dropped 7 bases and J dropped 8 bases, with 11 bases sitting between them. For the CDR3, the DNA is TGTGCCAGCACCAGTGGGGGGGAAGCTTTCTTT. This encodes CASTSGGEAFF.

This clonotype has more than one count but fewer than ten. V usage is TRBV12-3 or TRBV12-4 and J usage is TRBJ1-2, with TRBD1 matching 9 bases. The CDR3 is made up of 16 amino acids. The V segment lost 5 bases and the J segment 3 bases; nucleotides outside the gene matches: 10. The CDR3 coding sequence is TGTGCCAGCAGTCTCCCGGACAGGGGCATGGACTATGGCTACACCTTC. Its protein product is CASSLPDRGMDYGYTF.

This clonotype was detected a few times. This chain uses TRBV7-9 with TRBJ1-1; D is ambiguous. Germline V lookup: CDR1 SEHNR, CDR2 FQNEAQ (reference sequence). This CDR3 comprises 14 residues. Trimming left V 8 bases short and J 2 bases short, with 15 bases between. CDR3 region: CASSPRVLNTEAFF. Here the CDR3 DNA reads TGTGCCAGCTCCCCGCGGGTCCTCAACACTGAAGCTTTCTTT.

This clonotype was picked up many times. This sequence joins TRBV7-2 and TRBJ1-5; unclear D gene. The CDR3 is made up of 15 amino acids. CDR1 is SGHTA and CDR2 is FQGNSA in the germline V gene. V was trimmed by 3 bases and J by 5 bases, leaving 14 bases between them. CDR3 sequence: CASSFVSIGDQPQHF. The DNA for the CDR3 is TGTGCCAGCAGCTTCGTGAGTATTGGGGATCAGCCCCAGCATTTT.

This clonotype was counted a single time. The CDR3: CASSQDPSGGYNEQFF. For the CDR3, the DNA is TGTGCCAGCAGCCAAGATCCTAGCGGGGGGTACAATGAGCAGTTCTTC. The J gene is TRBJ2-1, the V gene TRBV3-1; 11 bases map to TRBD2. CDR3 length equals 16 residues. Germline V gene data show CDR1 as LGHDT and CDR2 as YNNKEL (reference sequence). The trim removed 0 bases at V and 4 bases at J, leaving 2 bases unmatched.